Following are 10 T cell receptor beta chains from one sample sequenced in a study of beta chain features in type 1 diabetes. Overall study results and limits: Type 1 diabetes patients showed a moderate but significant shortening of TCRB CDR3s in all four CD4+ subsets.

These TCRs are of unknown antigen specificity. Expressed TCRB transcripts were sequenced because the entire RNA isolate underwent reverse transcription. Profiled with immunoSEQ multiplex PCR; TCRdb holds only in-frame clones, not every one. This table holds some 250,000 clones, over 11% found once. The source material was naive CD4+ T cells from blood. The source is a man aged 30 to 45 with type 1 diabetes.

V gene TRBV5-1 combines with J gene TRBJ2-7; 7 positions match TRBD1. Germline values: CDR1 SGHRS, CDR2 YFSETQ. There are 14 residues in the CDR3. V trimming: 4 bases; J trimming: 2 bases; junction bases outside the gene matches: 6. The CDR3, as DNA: TGCGCCAGCAGCAGAGACAGGGAAACCTACGAGCAGTACTTC. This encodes CASSRDRETYEQYF.

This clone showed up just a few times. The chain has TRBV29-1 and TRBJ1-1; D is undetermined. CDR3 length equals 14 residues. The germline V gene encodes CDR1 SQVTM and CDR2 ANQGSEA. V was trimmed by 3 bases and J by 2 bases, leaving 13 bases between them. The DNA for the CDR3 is TGCAGCGTTGAGAGGAGATTGATTAACACTGAAGCTTTCTTT. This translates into CSVERRLINTEAFF.

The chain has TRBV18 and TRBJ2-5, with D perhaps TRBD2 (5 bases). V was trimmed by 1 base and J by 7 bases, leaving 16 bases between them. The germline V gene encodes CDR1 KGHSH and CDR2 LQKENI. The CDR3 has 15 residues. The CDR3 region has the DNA TGTGCCAGCTCACCACTGACCAGCGGCGAGGGGACCCAGTACTTC. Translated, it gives CASSPLTSGEGTQYF.

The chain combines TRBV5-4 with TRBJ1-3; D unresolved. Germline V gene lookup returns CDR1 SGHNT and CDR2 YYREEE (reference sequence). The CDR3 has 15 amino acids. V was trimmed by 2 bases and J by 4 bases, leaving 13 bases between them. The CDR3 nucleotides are TGTGCCAGCAGCTTCTATGGTGCGGCGGGAAACACCATATATTTT. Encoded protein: CASSFYGAAGNTIYF.

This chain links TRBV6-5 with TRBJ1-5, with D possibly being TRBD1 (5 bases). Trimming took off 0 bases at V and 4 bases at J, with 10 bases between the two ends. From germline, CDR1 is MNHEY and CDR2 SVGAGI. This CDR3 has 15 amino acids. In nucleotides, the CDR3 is TGTGCCAGCAGTTACTCAGGAGACAGAAATCAGCCCCAGCATTTT. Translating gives CASSYSGDRNQPQHF.

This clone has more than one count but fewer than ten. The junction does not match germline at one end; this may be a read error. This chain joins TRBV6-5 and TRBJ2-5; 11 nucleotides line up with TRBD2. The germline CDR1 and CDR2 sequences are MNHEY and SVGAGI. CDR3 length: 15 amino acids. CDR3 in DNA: TGTGCCAGCAGTAACTCACTAGCGGGAGTAGAGACCCAGTACTTC. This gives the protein CASSNSLAGVETQYF.

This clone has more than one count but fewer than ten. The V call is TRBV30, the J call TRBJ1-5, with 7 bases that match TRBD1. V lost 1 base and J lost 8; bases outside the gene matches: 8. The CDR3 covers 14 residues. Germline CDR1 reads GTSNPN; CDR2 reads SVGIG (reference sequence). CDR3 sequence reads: CAWSGGGGLEPQHF. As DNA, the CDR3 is TGTGCCTGGAGTGGTGGAGGGGGCCTGGAGCCCCAGCATTTT.

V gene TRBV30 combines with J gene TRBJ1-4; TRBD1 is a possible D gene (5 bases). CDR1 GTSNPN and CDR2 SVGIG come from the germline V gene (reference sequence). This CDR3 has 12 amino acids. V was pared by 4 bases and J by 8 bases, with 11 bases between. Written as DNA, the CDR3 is TGTGCCTGGACAGGGCCCAACGAAAAACTGTTTTTT. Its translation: CAWTGPNEKLFF.

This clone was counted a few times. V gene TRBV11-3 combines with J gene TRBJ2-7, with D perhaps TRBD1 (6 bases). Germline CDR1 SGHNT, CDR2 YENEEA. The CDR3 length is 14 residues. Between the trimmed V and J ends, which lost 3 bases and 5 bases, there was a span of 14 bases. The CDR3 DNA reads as TGTGCCAGCAGCTTGGGGGCAGGGGCCCACGAGCAGTACTTC. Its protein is CASSLGAGAHEQYF.

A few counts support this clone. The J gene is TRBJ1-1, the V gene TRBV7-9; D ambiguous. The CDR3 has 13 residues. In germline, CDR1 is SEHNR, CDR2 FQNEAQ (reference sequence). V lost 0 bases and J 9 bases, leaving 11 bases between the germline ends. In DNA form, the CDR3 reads TGTGCCAGCAGCTTAGCTAGCAGACCTAAAGCTTTCTTT. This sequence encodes CASSLASRPKAFF.